The 16 T cell receptor beta chains given below trace back to one sample, sequenced in a study of T cell responses to AZD1222 COVID-19 vaccine. Sequencing used immunoSEQ multiplex PCR; TCRdb keeps in-frame clones, though not all of them. The sample holds about 120,000 clones; roughly 88% are singletons and the top ten take approximately 18%. The sequenced sample was peripheral blood, obtained on day 0 of MenACWY control vaccination. The receptor set was obtained from an adult in good health.

CDR3 loop: CASSTFSGKVNEQFF. CDR3 DNA: TGTGCCAGCAGCACCTTCAGCGGGAAGGTCAATGAGCAGTTCTTC. The rearrangement joins TRBV5-6 to TRBJ2-1; TRBD2 agrees at 7 bases. The length of the CDR3 is 15 residues. Losses at the gene ends were 4 bases for V and 6 bases for J; bases not matched to a gene: 10. Germline loops: CDR1 SGHDT, CDR2 YYEEEE.

V gene TRBV24-1 combines with J gene TRBJ1-1; 7 bases line up with TRBD1. Germline loops: CDR1 KGHDR, CDR2 SFDVKD. Trimming at V came to 7 bases and at J to 1 base, leaving 2 bases not matched to a gene. The CDR3 has 13 residues. The CDR3 sequence is CATRGQSNTEAFF. The CDR3 bases are TGTGCCACCAGGGGACAGTCGAACACTGAAGCTTTCTTT.

The V call is TRBV28, the J call TRBJ2-7; D not certain. V was trimmed by 4 bases and J by 0 bases, leaving 7 bases between them. This CDR3 is 13 amino acids long. The germline V gene has CDR1 MDHEN and CDR2 SYDVKM. CDR3 amino acids: CASSSAVSYEQYF. Here the CDR3 DNA reads TGTGCCAGCAGTTCGGCCGTCTCCTACGAGCAGTACTTC.

This clone was seen more than once but under ten times. The chain uses TRBV2 and TRBJ2-3, with TRBD2 matching over 12 bases. Looked up from germline, CDR1 is SNHLY and CDR2 is FYNNEI. The CDR3 consists of 17 residues. Trimming at V came to 6 bases and at J to 2 bases, leaving 9 bases not matched to a gene. The CDR3 DNA reads TGTGCCAGCAGAGCGACCCGACTAGCGGGAGACACAGATACGCAGTATTTT. Amino acid sequence: CASRATRLAGDTDTQYF.

This chain connects TRBV7-6 to TRBJ2-6, with D tentatively TRBD1 (5 bases). The CDR3 length is 15 residues. V lost 5 bases and J 2 bases, leaving 10 bases between the germline ends. In germline, CDR1 is SGHVS, CDR2 FNYEAQ. The CDR3 DNA sequence: TGTGCCAGCAGCAGAGGCAGGGCTGGGGCCAACGTCCTGACTTTC. Its protein product is CASSRGRAGANVLTF. The full variable domain, in which reference TRBV7-6 and TRBJ2-6 provide the parts outside the CDR3, is GAGVSQSPRYKVTKRGQDVALRCDPISGHVSLYWYRQALGQGPEFLTYFNYEAQQDKSGLPNDRFSAERPEGSISTLTIQRTEQRDSAMYRCASSRGRAGANVLTFGAGSRLTVL.

On this clone: The junction departs from germline at one end; a sequencing error may be responsible. The rearrangement links TRBV28 to TRBJ1-4; D not certain. This CDR3 region has 14 residues. CDR1 and CDR2 (germline): MDHEN, SYDVKM. CDR3 loop: CASSFMSPVDRFHF. DNA of the CDR3: TGTGCCAGCAGTTTTATGTCCCCGGTTGATCGGTTTCATTTT. Variable domain in full (rest from reference TRBV28 and TRBJ1-4): DVKVTQSSRYLVKRTGEKVFLECVQDMDHENMFWYRQDPGLGLRLIYFSYDVKMKEKGDIPEGYSVSREKKERFSLILESASTNQTSMYLCASSFMSPVDRFHFGSGTQLSVL.

The chain employs TRBV7-2 and TRBJ2-7, with 8 positions matching TRBD2. V was clipped by 6 bases and J by 1 base; unmatched bases: 5. The CDR3 is made up of 14 amino acids. In germline, CDR1 is SGHTA, CDR2 FQGNSA. The CDR3 is CASSRGGTSYEQYF. CDR3 nucleotide sequence: TGTGCCAGCAGTCGGGGGGGGACTTCCTACGAGCAGTACTTC.

The DNA for the CDR3 is TGTGCCAGTAGTAGCGCCCCCGGGACAGGGATTAGAGAGACCCAGTACTTC. It is translated as CASSSAPGTGIRETQYF. This chain uses TRBV19 with TRBJ2-5; 9 bases line up with TRBD1. In germline, CDR1 is LNHDA, CDR2 SQIVND (reference sequence). With V trimmed by 4 bases and J by 4 bases, 13 bases remained unmatched. The CDR3 is 17 residues long.

The chain is built from TRBV24-1 and TRBJ2-7; possible D gene TRBD2, 5 bases. The V gene lost 4 bases and the J gene lost 3 bases, with 9 bases spanning the gap. CDR3 length equals 13 residues. The germline V gene has CDR1 KGHDR and CDR2 SFDVKD. Written as DNA, the CDR3 is TGTGCCACCAGTGACGGACTGTTCTACGAGCAGTACTTC. Protein: CATSDGLFYEQYF.

This sequence joins TRBV5-4 and TRBJ2-3; possibly TRBD2 for D (5 bases). Germline V gives CDR1 SGHNT, CDR2 YYREEE (reference sequence). Between the trimmed V and J ends, which lost 4 bases and 0 bases, there was a span of 9 bases. This CDR3 spans 14 amino acids. CDR3 sequence: CASSPPGSTDTQYF. In DNA form, the CDR3 reads TGTGCCAGCAGCCCTCCGGGGAGCACAGATACGCAGTATTTT.

The chain links TRBV6-5 to TRBJ1-1; D might be TRBD1 (5 bases). Germline assignment: CDR1 MNHEY and CDR2 SVGAGI. This CDR3 is built from 16 residues. V dropped 2 bases and J dropped 3 bases, with 16 bases sitting between them. The CDR3 protein is CASSYIYRRMDTEAFF. CDR3 in DNA: TGTGCCAGCAGTTACATCTACAGGAGGATGGACACTGAAGCTTTCTTT.

The chain recombines TRBV6-1 with TRBJ2-1; TRBD2 matches 11 bases. CDR3 length: 15 amino acids. Germline lookup yields CDR1 MNHNS and CDR2 SASEGT. V dropped 3 bases and J dropped 2; count of bases not matched to a gene: 0. This CDR3 reads CASSETSGTYNEQFF. The CDR3 DNA follows: TGTGCCAGCAGTGAGACTAGCGGGACCTACAATGAGCAGTTCTTC.

This chain links TRBV5-1 with TRBJ1-1, with D uncertain. The CDR3 covers 15 residues. Between the trimmed V and J ends, which lost 1 base and 1 base, there was a span of 11 bases. Germline-derived CDR1 and CDR2 are SGHRS and YFSETQ. The DNA of the CDR3 is TGCGCCAGCAGCTTGAACGGGGTCCGGAACACTGAAGCTTTCTTT. Translated, it gives CASSLNGVRNTEAFF.

This chain links TRBV19 with TRBJ2-7; TRBD1 agrees at 7 bases. The germline V gene has CDR1 LNHDA and CDR2 SQIVND (reference sequence). CDR3 size: 16 residues. V was clipped by 5 bases and J by 6 bases; unmatched bases: 16. Here the CDR3 DNA reads TGTGCCAGTAGTCCCAAGAGACCGGGACAGCTTGCCGAGCAGTACTTC. Translation: CASSPKRPGQLAEQYF.

This chain uses TRBV5-6 with TRBJ1-2, with 7 bases aligning to TRBD1. Germline V gives CDR1 SGHDT, CDR2 YYEEEE. The CDR3 sequence is 16 residues long. The ends lost 4 bases at V and 8 bases at J; junction bases unmatched: 17. This CDR3 reads CASSPWYEGAGRGYTF. The CDR3, as DNA: TGTGCCAGCAGCCCCTGGTACGAGGGGGCCGGACGAGGCTACACCTTC.

The chain links TRBV19 to TRBJ2-1; the D gene is possibly TRBD1 (6 bases). This CDR3 contains 16 residues. Germline loops: CDR1 LNHDA, CDR2 SQIVND (reference sequence). Trimming removed 5 bases at V and 6 bases at J, with 20 bases between. CDR3 in DNA: TGTGCCAGTAGTTCTGGACCGGGACAACCGCCCAATGAGCAGTTCTTC. This sequence encodes CASSSGPGQPPNEQFF.